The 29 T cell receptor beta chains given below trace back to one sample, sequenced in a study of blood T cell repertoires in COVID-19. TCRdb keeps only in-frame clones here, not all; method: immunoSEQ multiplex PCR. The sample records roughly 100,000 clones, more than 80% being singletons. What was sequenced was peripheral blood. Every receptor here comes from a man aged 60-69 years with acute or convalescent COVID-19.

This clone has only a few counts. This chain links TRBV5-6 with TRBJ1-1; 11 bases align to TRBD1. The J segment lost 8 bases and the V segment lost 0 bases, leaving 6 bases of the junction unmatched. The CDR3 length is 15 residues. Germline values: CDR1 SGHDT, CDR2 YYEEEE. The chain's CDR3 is CASSLDGTGGREAFF. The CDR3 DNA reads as TGTGCCAGCAGCTTGGATGGGACAGGGGGGAGAGAAGCTTTCTTT.

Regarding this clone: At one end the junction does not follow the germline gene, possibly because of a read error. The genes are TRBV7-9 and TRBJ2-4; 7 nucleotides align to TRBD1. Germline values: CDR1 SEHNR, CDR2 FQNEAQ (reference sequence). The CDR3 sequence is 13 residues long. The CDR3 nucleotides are TGTGCCAGCAGCACCCGGACAGGCCACGATTCTTCTTTC. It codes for CASSTRTGHDSSF.

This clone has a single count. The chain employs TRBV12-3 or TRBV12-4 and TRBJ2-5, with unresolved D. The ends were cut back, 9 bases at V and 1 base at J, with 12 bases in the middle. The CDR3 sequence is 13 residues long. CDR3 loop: CASSRQIQETQYF. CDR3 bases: TGTGCCAGTTCGCGACAAATCCAAGAGACCCAGTACTTC.

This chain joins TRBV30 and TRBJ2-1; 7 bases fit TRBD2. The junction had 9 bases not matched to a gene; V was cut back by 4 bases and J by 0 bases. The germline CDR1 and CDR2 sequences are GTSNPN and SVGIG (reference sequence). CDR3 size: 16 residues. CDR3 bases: TGTGCCTGGAATCTGCGGGAGAAGATCTCCTACAATGAGCAGTTCTTC. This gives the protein CAWNLREKISYNEQFF.

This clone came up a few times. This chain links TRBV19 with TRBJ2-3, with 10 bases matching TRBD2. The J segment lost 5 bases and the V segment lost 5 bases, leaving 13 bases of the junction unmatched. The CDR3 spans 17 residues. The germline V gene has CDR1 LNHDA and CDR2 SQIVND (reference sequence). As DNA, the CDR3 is TGTGCCAGTAGTCCCAGGGGAGTAGCGGGAGGTGGAGATACGCAGTATTTT. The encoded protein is CASSPRGVAGGGDTQYF.

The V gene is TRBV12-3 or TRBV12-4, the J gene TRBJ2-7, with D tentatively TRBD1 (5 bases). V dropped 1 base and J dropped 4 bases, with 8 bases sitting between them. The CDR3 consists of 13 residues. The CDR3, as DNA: TGTGCCAGCAGTTTAGGGGGCAGGTACGAGCAGTACTTC. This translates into CASSLGGRYEQYF.

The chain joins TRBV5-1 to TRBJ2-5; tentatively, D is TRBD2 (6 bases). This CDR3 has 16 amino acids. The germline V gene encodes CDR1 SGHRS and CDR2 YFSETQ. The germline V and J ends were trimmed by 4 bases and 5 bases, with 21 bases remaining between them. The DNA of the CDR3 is TGCGCCAGCAGCCGAGCGAGGTCGGGAGTAAGGGAGACCCAGTACTTC. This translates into CASSRARSGVRETQYF. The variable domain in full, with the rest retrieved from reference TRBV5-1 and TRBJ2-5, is KAGVTQTPRYLIKTRGQQVTLSCSPISGHRSVSWYQQTPGQGLQFLFEYFSETQRNKGNFPGRFSGRQFSNSRSEMNVSTLELGDSALYLCASSRARSGVRETQYFGPGTRLLVL.

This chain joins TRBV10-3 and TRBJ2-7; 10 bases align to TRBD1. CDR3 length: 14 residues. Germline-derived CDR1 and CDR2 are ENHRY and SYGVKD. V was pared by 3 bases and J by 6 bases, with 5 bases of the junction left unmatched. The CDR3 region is CAISDWTGGAEQYF. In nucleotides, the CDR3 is TGTGCCATCAGTGACTGGACAGGGGGAGCCGAGCAGTACTTC.

CDR3 sequence reads: CASSHDYTYEQYF. The CDR3 DNA reads as TGCGCCAGCAGCCACGACTATACCTACGAGCAGTACTTC. V gene TRBV5-1 combines with J gene TRBJ2-7; a weak D match, TRBD2 (5 bases). Germline V gene sequence: CDR1 SGHRS, CDR2 YFSETQ. Trimming cost V 4 bases and J 2 bases, with 10 bases left between them. CDR3 length: 13 residues.

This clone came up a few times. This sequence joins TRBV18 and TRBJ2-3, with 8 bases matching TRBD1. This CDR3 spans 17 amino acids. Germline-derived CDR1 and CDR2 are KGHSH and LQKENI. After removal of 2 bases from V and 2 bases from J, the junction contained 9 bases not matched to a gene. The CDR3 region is CASSPYRTGLFTDTQYF. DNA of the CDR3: TGTGCCAGCTCACCATACAGGACAGGGTTATTCACAGATACGCAGTATTTT.

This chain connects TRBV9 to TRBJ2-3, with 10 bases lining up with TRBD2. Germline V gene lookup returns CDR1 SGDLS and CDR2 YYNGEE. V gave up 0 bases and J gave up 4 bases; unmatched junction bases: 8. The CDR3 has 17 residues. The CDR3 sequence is CASSVAGLAVGPDTQYF. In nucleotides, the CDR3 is TGTGCCAGCAGCGTAGCTGGACTAGCGGTAGGTCCAGATACGCAGTATTTT.

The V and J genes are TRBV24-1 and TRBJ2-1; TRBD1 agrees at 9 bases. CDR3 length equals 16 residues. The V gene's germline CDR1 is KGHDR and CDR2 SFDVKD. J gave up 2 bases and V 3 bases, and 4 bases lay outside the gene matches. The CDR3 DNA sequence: TGTGCCACCAGTGATGTTGACAGGGGGACCTACAATGAGCAGTTCTTC. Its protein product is CATSDVDRGTYNEQFF.

The CDR3 is CSASLGTGERQPQHF. CDR3 DNA: TGCAGTGCTAGTTTAGGGACAGGGGAGCGCCAGCCCCAGCATTTT. V is TRBV20-1 and J is TRBJ1-5, with 10 bases matching TRBD1. With V trimmed by 3 bases and J by 7 bases, 9 bases remained unmatched. Germline assignment: CDR1 DFQATT and CDR2 SNEGSKA (reference sequence). The CDR3 has 15 residues.

This CDR3 reads CASSQDGQGRTNEKLFF. In DNA form, the CDR3 reads TGTGCCAGCAGCCAAGACGGACAGGGAAGAACTAATGAAAAACTGTTTTTT. The J gene is TRBJ1-4, the V gene TRBV4-2; 8 bases match TRBD1. In germline, CDR1 is LGHNA, CDR2 YNFKEQ. Trimming cost V 0 bases and J 1 base; bases outside gene matches: 4. This CDR3 contains 17 residues.

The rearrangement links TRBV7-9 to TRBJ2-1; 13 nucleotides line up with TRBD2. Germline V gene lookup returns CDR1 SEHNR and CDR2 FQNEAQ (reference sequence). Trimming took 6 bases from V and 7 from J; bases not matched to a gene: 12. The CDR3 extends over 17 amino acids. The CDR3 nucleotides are TGTGCCAGCAGACCCGGTCAGGGACTAGCGGGACTGAATGAGCAGTTCTTC. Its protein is CASRPGQGLAGLNEQFF. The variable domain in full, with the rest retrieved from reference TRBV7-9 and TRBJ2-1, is DTGVSQNPRHKITKRGQNVTFRCDPISEHNRLYWYRQTLGQGPEFLTYFQNEAQLEKSRLLSDRFSAERPKGSFSTLEIQRTEQGDSAMYLCASRPGQGLAGLNEQFFGPGTRLTVL.

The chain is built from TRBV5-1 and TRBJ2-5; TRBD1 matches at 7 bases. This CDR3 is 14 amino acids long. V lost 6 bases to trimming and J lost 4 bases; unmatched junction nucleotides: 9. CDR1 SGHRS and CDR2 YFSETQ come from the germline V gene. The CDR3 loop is CASTSGTVGETQYF. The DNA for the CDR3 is TGCGCCAGCACATCCGGGACAGTTGGAGAGACCCAGTACTTC.

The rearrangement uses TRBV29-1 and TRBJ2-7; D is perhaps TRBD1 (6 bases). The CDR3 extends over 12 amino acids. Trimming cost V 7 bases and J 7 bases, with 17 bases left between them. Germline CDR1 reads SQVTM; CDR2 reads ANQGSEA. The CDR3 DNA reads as TGCAGCGCCGTAGGAGACAGGAGAGAGCAGTACGTC. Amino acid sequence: CSAVGDRREQYV.

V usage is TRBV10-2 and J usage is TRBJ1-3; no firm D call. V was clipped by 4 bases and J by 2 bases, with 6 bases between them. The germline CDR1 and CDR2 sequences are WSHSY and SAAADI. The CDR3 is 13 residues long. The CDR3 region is CASSGAPGNTIYF. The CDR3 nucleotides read TGCGCCAGCAGTGGGGCCCCTGGAAACACCATATATTTT.

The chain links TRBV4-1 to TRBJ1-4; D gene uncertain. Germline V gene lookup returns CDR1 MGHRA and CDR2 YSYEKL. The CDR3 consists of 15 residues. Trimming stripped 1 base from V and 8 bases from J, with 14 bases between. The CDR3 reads CASSQVRAAGEKLFF. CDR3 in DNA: TGCGCCAGCAGCCAAGTGAGGGCCGCAGGAGAAAAACTGTTTTTT.

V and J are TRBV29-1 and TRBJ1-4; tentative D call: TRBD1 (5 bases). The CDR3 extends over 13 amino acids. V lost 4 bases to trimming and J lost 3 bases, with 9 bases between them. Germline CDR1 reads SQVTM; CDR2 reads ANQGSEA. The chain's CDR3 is CSVASGSNEKLFF. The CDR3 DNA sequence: TGCAGCGTTGCTTCAGGGTCTAATGAAAAACTGTTTTTT.

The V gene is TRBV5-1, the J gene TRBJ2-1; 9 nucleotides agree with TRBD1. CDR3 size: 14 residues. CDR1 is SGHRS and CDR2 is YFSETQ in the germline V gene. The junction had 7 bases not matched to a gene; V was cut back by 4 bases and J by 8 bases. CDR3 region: CASSPGTGLHEQFF. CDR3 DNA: TGCGCCAGCAGCCCCGGGACAGGGTTGCATGAGCAGTTCTTC.

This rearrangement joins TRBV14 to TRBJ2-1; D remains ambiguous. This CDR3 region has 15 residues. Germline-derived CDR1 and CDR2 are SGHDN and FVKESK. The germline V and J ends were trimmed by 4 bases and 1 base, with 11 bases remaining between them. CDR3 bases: TGTGCCAGCAGCCCCCTCGAGGTTTCCTACAATGAGCAGTTCTTC. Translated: CASSPLEVSYNEQFF.

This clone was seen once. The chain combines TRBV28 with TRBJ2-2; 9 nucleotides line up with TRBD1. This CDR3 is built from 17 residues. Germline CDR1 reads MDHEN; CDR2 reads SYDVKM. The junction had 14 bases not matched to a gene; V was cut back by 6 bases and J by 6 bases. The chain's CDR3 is CASSLRPGQGNPGELFF. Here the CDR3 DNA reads TGTGCCAGCAGCCTCCGACCGGGACAGGGTAATCCCGGGGAGCTGTTTTTT.

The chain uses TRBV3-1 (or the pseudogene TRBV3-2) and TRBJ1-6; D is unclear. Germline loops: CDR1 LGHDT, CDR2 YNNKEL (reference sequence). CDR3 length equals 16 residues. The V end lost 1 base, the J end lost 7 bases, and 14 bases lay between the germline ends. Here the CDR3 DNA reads TGTGCCAGCAGCCAAGTTCTAGCCGGTTTGAATTCACCCCTCCACTTT. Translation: CASSQVLAGLNSPLHF.

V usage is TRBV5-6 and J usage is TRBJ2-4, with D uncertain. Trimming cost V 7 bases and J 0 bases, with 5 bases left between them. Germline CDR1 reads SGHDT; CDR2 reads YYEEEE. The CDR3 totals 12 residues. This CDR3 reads CASGLAKNIQYF. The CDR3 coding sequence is TGTGCCAGCGGGCTAGCCAAAAACATTCAGTACTTC.

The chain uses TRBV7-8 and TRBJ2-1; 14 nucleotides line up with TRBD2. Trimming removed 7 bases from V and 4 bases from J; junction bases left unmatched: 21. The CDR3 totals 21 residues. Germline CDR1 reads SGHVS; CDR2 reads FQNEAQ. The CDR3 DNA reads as TGTGCCAGCACCCCGGGGCCTGGACTAGCGGGAGGTACCCAGATTTACAATGAGCAGTTCTTC. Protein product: CASTPGPGLAGGTQIYNEQFF.

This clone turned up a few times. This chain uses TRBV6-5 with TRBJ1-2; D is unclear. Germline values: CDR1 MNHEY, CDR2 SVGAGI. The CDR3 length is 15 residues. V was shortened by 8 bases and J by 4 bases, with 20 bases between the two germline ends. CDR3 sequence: CASYGPIPLIYGYTF. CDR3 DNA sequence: TGTGCCAGCTACGGCCCCATCCCACTAATCTATGGCTACACCTTC.

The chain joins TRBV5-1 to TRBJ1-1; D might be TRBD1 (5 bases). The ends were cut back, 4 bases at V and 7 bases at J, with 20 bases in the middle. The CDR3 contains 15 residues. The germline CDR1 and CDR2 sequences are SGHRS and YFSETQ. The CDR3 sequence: CASSPDARVSGEAFF. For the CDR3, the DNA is TGCGCCAGCAGCCCCGACGCCAGGGTATCCGGTGAAGCTTTCTTT.

The DNA of the CDR3 is TGCGCCAGCAGCTTTTCTGTGCGGGAGACCGGGGAGCTGTTTTTT. Its translation is CASSFSVRETGELFF. The V call is TRBV5-1, the J call TRBJ2-2; 7 nucleotides agree with TRBD2. V lost 2 bases to trimming and J lost 5 bases; unmatched junction nucleotides: 6. The CDR3 has 15 amino acids. The germline V gene has CDR1 SGHRS and CDR2 YFSETQ.